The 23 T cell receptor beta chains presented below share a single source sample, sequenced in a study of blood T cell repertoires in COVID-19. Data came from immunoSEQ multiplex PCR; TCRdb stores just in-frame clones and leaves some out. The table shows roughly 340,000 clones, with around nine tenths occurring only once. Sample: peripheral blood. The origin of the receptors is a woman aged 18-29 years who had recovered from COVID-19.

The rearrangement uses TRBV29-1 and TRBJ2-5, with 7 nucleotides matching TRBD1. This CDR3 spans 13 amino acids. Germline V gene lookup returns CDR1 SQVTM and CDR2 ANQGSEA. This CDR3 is CSVTGLSGETQYF. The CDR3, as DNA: TGCAGTGTGACAGGGCTCTCGGGAGAGACCCAGTACTTC.

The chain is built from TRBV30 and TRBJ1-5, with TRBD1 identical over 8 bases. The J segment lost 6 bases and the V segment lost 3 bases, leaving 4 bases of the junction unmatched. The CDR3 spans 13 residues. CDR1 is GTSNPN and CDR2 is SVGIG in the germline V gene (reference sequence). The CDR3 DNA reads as TGTGCCTGGAGGCAGGGGGCTGTTCAGCCCCAGCATTTT. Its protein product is CAWRQGAVQPQHF.

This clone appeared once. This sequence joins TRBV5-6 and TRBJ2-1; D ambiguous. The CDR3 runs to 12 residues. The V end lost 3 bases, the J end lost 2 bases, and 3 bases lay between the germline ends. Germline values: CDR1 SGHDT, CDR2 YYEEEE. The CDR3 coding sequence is TGTGCCAGCAGCTCTACCTACAATGAGCAGTTCTTC. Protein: CASSSTYNEQFF.

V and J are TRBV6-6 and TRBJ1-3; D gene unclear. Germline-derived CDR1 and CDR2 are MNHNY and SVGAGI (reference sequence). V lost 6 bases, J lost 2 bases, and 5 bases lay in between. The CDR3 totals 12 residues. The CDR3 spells CASSLTGNTIYF. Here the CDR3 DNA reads TGTGCCAGCAGCTTAACTGGAAACACCATATATTTT.

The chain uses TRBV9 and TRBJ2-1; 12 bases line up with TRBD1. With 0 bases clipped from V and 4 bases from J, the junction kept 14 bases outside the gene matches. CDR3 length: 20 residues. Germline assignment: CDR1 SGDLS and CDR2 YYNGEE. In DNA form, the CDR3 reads TGTGCCAGCAGCGTAGGAGGGACAGGGGGCTCTAGCGGGGCTTACAATGAGCAGTTCTTC. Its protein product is CASSVGGTGGSSGAYNEQFF.

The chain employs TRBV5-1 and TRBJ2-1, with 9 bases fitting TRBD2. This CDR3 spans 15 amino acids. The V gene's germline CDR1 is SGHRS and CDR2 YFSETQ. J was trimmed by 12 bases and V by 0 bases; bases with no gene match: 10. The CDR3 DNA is TGCGCCAGCAGCTTGGTAATAGCGGGAGACATCCGGCAGTTCTTC. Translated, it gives CASSLVIAGDIRQFF. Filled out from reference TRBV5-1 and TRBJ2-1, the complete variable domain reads KAGVTQTPRYLIKTRGQQVTLSCSPISGHRSVSWYQQTPGQGLQFLFEYFSETQRNKGNFPGRFSGRQFSNSRSEMNVSTLELGDSALYLCASSLVIAGDIRQFFGPGTRLTVL.

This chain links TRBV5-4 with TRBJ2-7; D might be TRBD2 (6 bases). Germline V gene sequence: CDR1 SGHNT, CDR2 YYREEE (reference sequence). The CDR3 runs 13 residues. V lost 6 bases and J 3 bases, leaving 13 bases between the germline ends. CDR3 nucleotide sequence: TGTGCCAGCACCCGGGACTTCTTCTACGAGCAGTACGTC. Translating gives CASTRDFFYEQYV.

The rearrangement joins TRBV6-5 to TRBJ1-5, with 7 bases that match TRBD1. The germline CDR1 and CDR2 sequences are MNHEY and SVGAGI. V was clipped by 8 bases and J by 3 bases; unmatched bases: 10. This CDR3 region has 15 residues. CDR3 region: CASFMRQGYNQPQHF. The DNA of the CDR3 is TGTGCCAGCTTTATGAGACAGGGCTACAATCAGCCCCAGCATTTT.

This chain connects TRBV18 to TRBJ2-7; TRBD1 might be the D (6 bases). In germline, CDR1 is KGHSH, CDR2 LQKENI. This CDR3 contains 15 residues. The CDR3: CASSPTAQGSHEQYV. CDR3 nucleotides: TGTGCCAGCTCACCAACCGCACAGGGCTCCCACGAGCAGTACGTC.

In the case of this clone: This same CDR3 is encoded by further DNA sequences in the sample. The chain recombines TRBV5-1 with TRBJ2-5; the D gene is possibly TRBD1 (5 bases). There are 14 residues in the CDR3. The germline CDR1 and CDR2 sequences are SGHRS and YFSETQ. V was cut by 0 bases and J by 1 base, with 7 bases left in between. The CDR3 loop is CASSLGTGQETQYF. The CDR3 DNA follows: TGCGCCAGCAGCTTGGGAACAGGCCAAGAGACCCAGTACTTC.

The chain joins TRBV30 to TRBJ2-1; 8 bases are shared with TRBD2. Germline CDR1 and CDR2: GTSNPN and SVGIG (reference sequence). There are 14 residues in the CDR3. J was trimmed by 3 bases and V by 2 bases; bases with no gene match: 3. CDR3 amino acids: CAWSNSGGYNEQFF. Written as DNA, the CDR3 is TGTGCCTGGAGTAACAGCGGGGGCTACAATGAGCAGTTCTTC.

The CDR3 coding sequence is TGTGCCAGTCACCCGTCCTCAGGGGGCGGGCACGAGCAGTACGTC. This codes for CASHPSSGGGHEQYV. The chain carries TRBV6-5 and TRBJ2-7; 8 bases fit TRBD1. Losses at the gene ends were 9 bases for V and 5 bases for J; bases not matched to a gene: 15. The CDR3 has 15 amino acids. Germline lookup yields CDR1 MNHEY and CDR2 SVGAGI.

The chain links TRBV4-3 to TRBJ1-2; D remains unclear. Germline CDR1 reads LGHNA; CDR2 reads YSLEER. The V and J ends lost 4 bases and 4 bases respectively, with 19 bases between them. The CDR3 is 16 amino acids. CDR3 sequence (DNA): TGCGCCAGCAGCCTCAAGGTAACAGAAAGCTTCTATGGCTACACCTTC. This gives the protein CASSLKVTESFYGYTF.

The CDR3 protein is CASSSGDRQRRTIYF. CDR3 DNA sequence: TGTGCCAGCAGCTCGGGGGACCGACAGCGGCGGACCATATATTTT. J is TRBJ1-3 and V is TRBV5-6; maybe TRBD1 (5 bases). Germline CDR1 is SGHDT and CDR2 is YYEEEE. This CDR3 comprises 15 residues. The germline V and J ends were trimmed by 3 bases and 10 bases, with 20 bases remaining between them.

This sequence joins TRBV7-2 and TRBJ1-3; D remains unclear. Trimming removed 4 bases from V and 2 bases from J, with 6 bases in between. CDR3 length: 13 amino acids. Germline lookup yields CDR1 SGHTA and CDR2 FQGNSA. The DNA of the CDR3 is TGTGCCAGCAGCTCTACCGCTGGAAACACCATATATTTT. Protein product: CASSSTAGNTIYF.

The CDR3 nucleotides read TGTGCCAGCAGCTTGTTCTCCCTAAACACTGAAGCTTTCTTT. Its protein product is CASSLFSLNTEAFF. The genes are TRBV5-8 and TRBJ1-1; D is uncertain. V lost 1 base to trimming and J lost 2 bases, with 9 bases between them. The CDR3 is made up of 14 amino acids. The germline CDR1 and CDR2 sequences are SGHTS and YDEGEE.

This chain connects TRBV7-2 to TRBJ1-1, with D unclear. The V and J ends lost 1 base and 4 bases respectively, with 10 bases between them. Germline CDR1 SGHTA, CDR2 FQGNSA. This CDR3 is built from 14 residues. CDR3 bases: TGTGCCAGCAGCTTAGGTGCGGTTGGCACTGAAGCTTTCTTT. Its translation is CASSLGAVGTEAFF. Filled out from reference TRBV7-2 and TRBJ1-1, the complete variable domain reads GAGVSQSPSNKVTEKGKDVELRCDPISGHTALYWYRQSLGQGLEFLIYFQGNSAPDKSGLPSDRFSAERTGGSVSTLTIQRTQQEDSAVYLCASSLGAVGTEAFFGQGTRLTVV.

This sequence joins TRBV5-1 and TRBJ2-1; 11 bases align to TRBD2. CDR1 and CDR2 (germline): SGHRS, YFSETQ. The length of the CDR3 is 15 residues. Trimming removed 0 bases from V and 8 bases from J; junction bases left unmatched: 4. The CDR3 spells CASSLGGLADYEQFF. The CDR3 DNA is TGCGCCAGCAGCTTGGGGGGACTAGCGGATTATGAGCAGTTCTTC.

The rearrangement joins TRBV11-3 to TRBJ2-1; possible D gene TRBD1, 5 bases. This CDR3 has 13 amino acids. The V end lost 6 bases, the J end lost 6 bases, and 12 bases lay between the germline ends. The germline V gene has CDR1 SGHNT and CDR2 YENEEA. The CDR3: CASSHWQGNEQFF. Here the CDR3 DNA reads TGTGCCAGCAGTCACTGGCAGGGCAATGAGCAGTTCTTC.

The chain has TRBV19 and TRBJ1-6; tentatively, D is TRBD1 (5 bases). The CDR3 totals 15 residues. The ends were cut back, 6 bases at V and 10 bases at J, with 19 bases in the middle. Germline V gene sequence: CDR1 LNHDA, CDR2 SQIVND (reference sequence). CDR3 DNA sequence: TGTGCCAGTAGGCCGACAGCGGGCGTCCAGTCACCCCTCCACTTT. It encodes CASRPTAGVQSPLHF. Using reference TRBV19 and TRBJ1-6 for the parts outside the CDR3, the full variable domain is DGGITQSPKYLFRKEGQNVTLSCEQNLNHDAMYWYRQDPGQGLRLIYYSQIVNDFQKGDIAEGYSVSREKKESFPLTVTSAQKNPTAFYLCASRPTAGVQSPLHFGNGTRLTVT.

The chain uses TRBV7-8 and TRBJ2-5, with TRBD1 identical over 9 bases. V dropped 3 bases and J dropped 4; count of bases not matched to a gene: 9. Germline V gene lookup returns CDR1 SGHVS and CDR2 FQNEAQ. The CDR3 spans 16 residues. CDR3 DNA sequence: TGTGCCAGCAGCTTTTCCACGGGACAGGGCATAGAGACCCAGTACTTC. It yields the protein CASSFSTGQGIETQYF.

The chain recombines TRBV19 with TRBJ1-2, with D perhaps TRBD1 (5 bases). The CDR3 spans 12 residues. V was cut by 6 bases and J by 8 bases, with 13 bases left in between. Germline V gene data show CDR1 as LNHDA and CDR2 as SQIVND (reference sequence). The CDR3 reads CASRAGAGGYTF. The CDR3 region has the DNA TGTGCCAGTAGGGCCGGGGCGGGAGGCTACACCTTC.

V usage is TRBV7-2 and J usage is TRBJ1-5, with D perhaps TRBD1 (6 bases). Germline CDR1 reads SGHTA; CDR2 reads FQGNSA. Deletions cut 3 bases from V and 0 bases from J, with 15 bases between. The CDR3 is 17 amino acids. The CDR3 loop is CASSLAGAWDSNQPQHF. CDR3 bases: TGTGCCAGCAGCTTGGCAGGGGCATGGGATAGCAATCAGCCCCAGCATTTT.